A single sample gave rise to the 20 T cell receptor beta chains below, sequenced in a study of T-cell memory formation after mild COVID-19. TCRdb fed the 5' RACE reads into MiXCR, producing one record per CDR3 protein. Of more than 300,000 distinct CDR3 sequences detected, 20% appear once; the ten largest clones hold under 25%. Sequencing was performed on PBMCs or a T cell subset sorted from them (not recorded which). The receptors stem from a man younger than 35 who had mild COVID-19 (a few samples of this study predate the infection). Cell type and time point are not known.

There are a few counts of this clonotype. The chain recombines TRBV20-1 with TRBJ2-1, with 8 bases lining up with TRBD2. The CDR3 extends over 17 amino acids. Losses at the gene ends were 1 base for V and 0 bases for J; bases not matched to a gene: 8. Germline assignment: CDR1 DFQATT and CDR2 SNEGSKA (reference sequence). CDR3 DNA: TGCAGTGCTAGAGTGGCGGGGGGCCTGAGCTCCTACAATGAGCAGTTCTTC. Protein sequence: CSARVAGGLSSYNEQFF.

V usage is TRBV2 and J usage is TRBJ2-7; TRBD1 matches at 9 bases. V lost 10 bases to trimming and J lost 3 bases; unmatched junction nucleotides: 10. In germline, CDR1 is SNHLY, CDR2 FYNNEI. CDR3 size: 14 residues. The CDR3 nucleotides are TGTGCCATCCAAGGAGGGACAGGGTACTACGAGCAGTACTTC. As protein: CAIQGGTGYYEQYF.

The chain employs TRBV27 and TRBJ2-7, with a tentative D call TRBD1 (5 bases). The germline V and J ends were trimmed by 5 bases and 0 bases, with 11 bases remaining between them. Germline V gives CDR1 MNHEY, CDR2 SMNVEV (reference sequence). CDR3 length equals 14 residues. The CDR3 nucleotides read TGTGCCAGCAGTCCCCAGACAGCCTCCTACGAGCAGTACGTC. Translation: CASSPQTASYEQYV.

This clonotype was observed a handful of times. This sequence joins TRBV10-3 and TRBJ2-7; 7 bases map to TRBD1. Germline CDR1 and CDR2: ENHRY and SYGVKD. CDR3 length equals 13 residues. Trimming took 6 bases from V and 5 from J; bases not matched to a gene: 7. DNA of the CDR3: TGTGCCATCAGAGGTACAGGGGAGCACGAGCAGTACGTC. It codes for CAIRGTGEHEQYV.

The CDR3 here is CASSLGGTNEQFF. The CDR3 DNA follows: TGTGCCAGCAGCTTAGGAGGGACGAATGAGCAGTTCTTC. The J gene is TRBJ2-1, the V gene TRBV7-3, with D tentatively TRBD2 (6 bases). The CDR3 runs to 13 residues. Trimming removed 2 bases from V and 7 bases from J, with 9 bases in between. The germline V gene encodes CDR1 SGHTA and CDR2 FQGTGA. The entire variable domain, with the rest obtained from reference TRBV7-3 and TRBJ2-1, is as follows: GAGVSQTPSNKVTEKGKYVELRCDPISGHTALYWYRQSLGQGPEFLIYFQGTGAADDSGLPNDRFFAVRPEGSVSTLKIQRTERGDSAVYLCASSLGGTNEQFFGPGTRLTVL.

V is TRBV12-3 or TRBV12-4 and J is TRBJ1-5; TRBD1 aligns across 8 bases. There are 13 residues in the CDR3. V lost 4 bases and J lost 7; bases outside the gene matches: 3. DNA of the CDR3: TGTGCCAGCAGTTCCAACAGGGGGCAGCCCCAGCATTTT. Protein sequence: CASSSNRGQPQHF.

This clonotype has ten or more counts. This rearrangement joins TRBV12-3 or TRBV12-4 to TRBJ1-5; a weak D match, TRBD1 (6 bases). This CDR3 is built from 15 residues. Trimming shortened V by 1 base and J by 7 bases, and 14 bases separated the two germline ends. The CDR3 region has the DNA TGTGCCAGCAGTTTAGGGTGGGCAGGGGCGCAGCCCCAGCATTTT. It yields the protein CASSLGWAGAQPQHF.

CDR3 protein: CASSLQGGGEKLFF. The CDR3 nucleotides are TGCGCCAGCAGCTTACAGGGAGGGGGTGAAAAACTGTTTTTT. The chain joins TRBV5-1 to TRBJ1-4, with D possibly being TRBD1 (6 bases). The CDR3 has 14 residues. Between the trimmed V and J ends, which lost 2 bases and 7 bases, there was a span of 12 bases. Per the germline V gene, CDR1 is SGHRS and CDR2 is YFSETQ.

J is TRBJ1-2 and V is TRBV29-1; TRBD1 aligns across 9 bases. The V and J ends lost 4 bases and 4 bases, in that order; junction bases with no gene match: 10. Germline values: CDR1 SQVTM, CDR2 ANQGSEA. The CDR3 contains 15 residues. This CDR3 is CSVAPQQGAGYGYTF. In nucleotides, the CDR3 is TGCAGCGTTGCCCCACAACAGGGGGCAGGCTATGGCTACACCTTC.

The V call is TRBV6-2 or TRBV6-3, the J call TRBJ1-1; 7 positions agree with TRBD1. The CDR3 is 13 residues long. The germline V gene encodes CDR1 MNHEY and CDR2 SVGEGT. The CDR3: CAIDEGANTEAFF. The DNA of the CDR3 is TGTGCTATCGATGAGGGGGCGAACACTGAAGCTTTCTTT.

A few counts support this clonotype. The rearrangement links TRBV11-3 to TRBJ2-2, with D perhaps matching TRBD1 (6 bases). Trimming stripped 6 bases from V and 8 bases from J, with 16 bases between. The CDR3 is 14 residues long. Germline V gives CDR1 SGHNT, CDR2 YENEEA. The CDR3 bases are TGTGCCAGCAGTGCCGACAGGCGAGCGGGGGAGCTGTTTTTT. Translated, it gives CASSADRRAGELFF.

This clonotype has a count of ten or more. The chain is built from TRBV6-6 and TRBJ2-2; D is unclear. Trimming cost V 2 bases and J 6 bases, with 1 base left between them. The CDR3 has 11 amino acids. CDR1 is MNHNY, CDR2 SVGAGI, per germline (reference sequence). The CDR3 reads CASSYAGELFF. The DNA of the CDR3 is TGTGCCAGCAGTTACGCCGGGGAGCTGTTTTTT.

The table lists this clonotype with a few counts. The V gene is TRBV6-2 or TRBV6-3, the J gene TRBJ2-6; D gene unclear. Deletions cut 1 base from V and 0 bases from J, with 4 bases between. The germline CDR1 and CDR2 sequences are MNHEY and SVGEGT. CDR3 size: 15 residues. CDR3 region: CASSYWGSGANVLTF. CDR3 coding DNA: TGTGCCAGCAGTTACTGGGGCTCTGGGGCCAACGTCCTGACTTTC.

The rearrangement joins TRBV5-1 to TRBJ2-6; D gene uncertain. Germline assignment: CDR1 SGHRS and CDR2 YFSETQ. The ends were cut back, 4 bases at V and 2 bases at J, with 7 bases in the middle. The CDR3 loop spans 14 amino acids. CDR3 residues: CASSGTTGANVLTF. The DNA for the CDR3 is TGCGCCAGCAGCGGAACGACTGGGGCCAACGTCCTGACTTTC.

CDR3 nucleotide sequence: TGTGCCAGCTCATCGCGGGGGCAGGACTATGGCTACACCTTC. Protein: CASSSRGQDYGYTF. This chain links TRBV5-6 with TRBJ1-2; perhaps TRBD1 as D (6 bases). This CDR3 spans 14 amino acids. V shed 7 bases and J shed 3 bases, with 16 bases lying between them. Germline V gives CDR1 SGHDT, CDR2 YYEEEE.

This rearrangement joins TRBV3-1 to TRBJ2-2; D is possibly TRBD1 or TRBD2 (6 bases each). This CDR3 has 16 amino acids. CDR1 is LGHDT and CDR2 is YNNKEL in the germline V gene (reference sequence). V lost 4 bases and J lost 5, with 17 bases in between. The CDR3 region is CASSPLSGGRTGELFF. CDR3 bases: TGTGCCAGCAGCCCCCTAAGTGGGGGGCGTACCGGGGAGCTGTTTTTT.

This clonotype has just a few counts. The chain has TRBV11-2 and TRBJ2-3, with no clear D. V dropped 0 bases and J dropped 1 base, with 8 bases sitting between them. This CDR3 comprises 15 residues. Germline lookup yields CDR1 SGHAT and CDR2 FQNNGV. The CDR3: CASSLDYGRTDTQYF. The CDR3 nucleotides are TGTGCCAGCAGCTTAGATTACGGCCGCACAGATACGCAGTATTTT. The full variable domain, rest sourced from reference TRBV11-2 and TRBJ2-3, is EAGVAQSPRYKIIEKRQSVAFWCNPISGHATLYWYQQILGQGPKLLIQFQNNGVVDDSQLPKDRFSAERLKGVDSTLKIQPAKLEDSAVYLCASSLDYGRTDTQYFGPGTRLTVL.

This clonotype has only a few counts. The chain links TRBV7-9 to TRBJ2-1, with TRBD1 as a possible D gene (6 bases). This CDR3 is built from 12 residues. Germline V gene data show CDR1 as SEHNR and CDR2 as FQNEAQ (reference sequence). The V end lost 5 bases, the J end lost 10 bases, and 12 bases lay between the germline ends. The CDR3 coding sequence is TGTGCCAGCAGCATAGGGACACCGGAGCAGTTCTTC. Translated: CASSIGTPEQFF.

With respect to this clonotype: Since a much larger clone is just one base distant, this may be a read error. The gene calls are TRBV7-6 and TRBJ2-7; possibly TRBD2 for D (5 bases). V was shortened by 4 bases and J by 5 bases, with 15 bases between the two germline ends. Germline CDR1 reads SGHVS; CDR2 reads FNYEAQ. The CDR3 runs 14 residues. The CDR3 bases are TGTGCCAGCAGCTCAGTTCGGAGGTACCACGAGCAGTACTTC. This sequence encodes CASSSVRRYHEQYF.

The V and J genes are TRBV7-6 and TRBJ2-5; D remains ambiguous. The germline CDR1 and CDR2 sequences are SGHVS and FNYEAQ. V lost 5 bases and J lost 5, with 18 bases in between. CDR3 size: 15 residues. The CDR3 sequence: CASSPYDTGRETQYF. The CDR3, as DNA: TGTGCCAGCAGCCCATACGACACTGGTCGGGAGACCCAGTACTTC.